This entry lists 20 T cell receptor beta chains sequenced from one sample in a study of early T cells in non-severe SARS-CoV-2 infection. TCRdb redid the calling of the 5' RACE reads with MiXCR, one entry per CDR3 protein. The data show some 77,000 distinct CDR3 sequences, with 12% seen just once and around 15% held by the top ten. Sequenced material: whole blood, taken at baseline. These receptors were taken from an adult who was a healthcare worker with PCR-confirmed SARS-CoV-2 infection or an uninfected control (not recorded which). The donor label of this sample is uncertain.

This chain connects TRBV5-5 to TRBJ2-3; no reliable D call. CDR3 length equals 15 residues. V lost 1 base to trimming and J lost 3 bases, with 12 bases between them. Germline loops: CDR1 SGHKS, CDR2 YYEKEE (reference sequence). CDR3 loop: CASSLYSRRTDTQYF. The DNA of the CDR3 is TGTGCCAGCAGCTTGTACAGTCGGCGGACAGATACGCAGTATTTT.

This chain uses TRBV12-5 with TRBJ2-7, with D possibly TRBD1 on 5 matching bases. Germline V gene sequence: CDR1 LGHNT, CDR2 FRNRAP. Between the trimmed V and J ends, which lost 2 bases and 0 bases, there was a span of 20 bases. This CDR3 spans 18 amino acids. The CDR3 region is CASGLPSIPTASSYEQYF. Written as DNA, the CDR3 is TGTGCTAGTGGTTTGCCCTCCATTCCGACAGCCAGCTCCTACGAGCAGTACTTC.

This clonotype was counted at least ten times. The chain joins TRBV7-9 to TRBJ1-1; D is uncertain. The CDR3 contains 18 residues. Between the trimmed V and J ends, which lost 4 bases and 0 bases, there was a span of 21 bases. Germline lookup yields CDR1 SEHNR and CDR2 FQNEAQ (reference sequence). CDR3 DNA: TGTGCCAGCAGCTCGAGCATCAGTGCCCAAACGTTGAACACTGAAGCTTTCTTT. As protein: CASSSSISAQTLNTEAFF.

The chain links TRBV20-1 to TRBJ2-7; D might be TRBD2 (5 bases). This CDR3 is 12 amino acids long. Germline CDR1 is DFQATT and CDR2 is SNEGSKA (reference sequence). The V end lost 7 bases, the J end lost 0 bases, and 10 bases lay between the germline ends. The CDR3 DNA sequence: TGCAGTGGGGAGACCAGCTCCTACGAGCAGTACTTC. This translates into CSGETSSYEQYF.

This clonotype has more than one count but fewer than ten. The CDR3 DNA reads as TGTGCCAGCAGTTTAGTTACTAGCGGTAGCGGGGAGCTGTTTTTT. Amino acid sequence: CASSLVTSGSGELFF. This chain connects TRBV12-3 or TRBV12-4 to TRBJ2-2; TRBD2 aligns across 8 bases. Trimming cost V 1 base and J 7 bases; bases outside gene matches: 5. The CDR3 length is 15 residues.

This clonotype was seen more than once but under ten times. The genes are TRBV30 and TRBJ1-2; 8 nucleotides match TRBD1. V lost 8 bases to trimming and J lost 5 bases; unmatched junction nucleotides: 10. This CDR3 has 13 residues. CDR1 GTSNPN and CDR2 SVGIG come from the germline V gene (reference sequence). The CDR3 spells CAISRGQVYGYTF. The CDR3 DNA follows: TGTGCCATCTCTCGGGGACAGGTTTATGGCTACACCTTC.

By sample share, this clonotype is medium-sized. The J gene is TRBJ1-2, the V gene TRBV5-4; no clear D gene. Germline V CDR1 and CDR2: SGHNT, YYREEE (reference sequence). The germline V and J ends were trimmed by 0 bases and 4 bases, with 10 bases remaining between them. The CDR3 extends over 14 amino acids. The CDR3 region has the DNA TGTGCCAGCAGCTTGGACAGCCGTGGCTATGGCTACACCTTC. Protein: CASSLDSRGYGYTF.

The chain carries TRBV29-1 and TRBJ2-7; perhaps TRBD2 as D (6 bases). The CDR3 extends over 13 amino acids. Germline lookup yields CDR1 SQVTM and CDR2 ANQGSEA. V lost 5 bases, J lost 4 bases, and 15 bases lay in between. For the CDR3, the DNA is TGCAGCGTTTACGGCGGAGGGAGGTACGAGCAGTACTTC. As protein: CSVYGGGRYEQYF.

V is TRBV27 and J is TRBJ1-4, with D maybe TRBD1 (5 bases). Germline V gives CDR1 MNHEY, CDR2 SMNVEV (reference sequence). The CDR3 totals 20 residues. With 3 bases removed from V and 0 bases from J, the gap between germline ends came to 23 bases. CDR3: CASSFAGLPLTFATNEKLFF. The DNA for the CDR3 is TGTGCCAGCAGTTTCGCGGGACTACCGCTTACCTTTGCAACTAATGAAAAACTGTTTTTT.

The chain links TRBV6-2 or TRBV6-3 to TRBJ1-1; D possibly corresponds to TRBD1 (6 bases). V dropped 2 bases and J dropped 11 bases, with 24 bases sitting between them. Per the germline V gene, CDR1 is MNHEY and CDR2 is SVGEGT. The CDR3 extends over 16 amino acids. The CDR3 spells CASSYPPSPGADGAFF. CDR3 in DNA: TGTGCCAGCAGTTACCCCCCCTCACCAGGGGCCGACGGCGCTTTCTTT.

In its sample, this clonotype was seen many times. V gene TRBV7-3 combines with J gene TRBJ2-1; the D is unclear. The germline V gene has CDR1 SGHTA and CDR2 FQGTGA. V was trimmed by 3 bases and J by 9 bases, leaving 12 bases between them. The CDR3 contains 13 residues. As DNA, the CDR3 is TGTGCCAGCAGCTTGACACCGATCGGTGAGCAGTTCTTC. It encodes CASSLTPIGEQFF.

This clonotype has ten or more counts. CDR3 nucleotides: TGTGCCAGCAGCTCCGGGCAGGCCGGGGTTTACGAGCAGTACTTC. Translated, it gives CASSSGQAGVYEQYF. The chain carries TRBV11-2 and TRBJ2-7; a weak D match, TRBD2 (5 bases). Germline V gene lookup returns CDR1 SGHAT and CDR2 FQNNGV. Deletions cut 4 bases from V and 4 bases from J, with 17 bases between. There are 15 residues in the CDR3.

V gene TRBV9 combines with J gene TRBJ2-5, with D tentatively TRBD1 (6 bases). Trimming removed 3 bases from V and 5 bases from J, with 14 bases in between. This CDR3 region has 14 residues. Germline CDR1 SGDLS, CDR2 YYNGEE. CDR3 loop: CASSAQGLFETQYF. As DNA, the CDR3 is TGTGCCAGCAGCGCGCAGGGGTTATTTGAGACCCAGTACTTC.

This clonotype occurred a few times. This chain links TRBV4-1 with TRBJ1-4; D remains ambiguous. The CDR3 has 14 residues. The germline CDR1 and CDR2 sequences are MGHRA and YSYEKL. Trimming took 1 base from V and 5 from J, leaving 8 bases between them. The CDR3, as DNA: TGCGCCAGCAGCCAAGGAGTGGGGAATGAAAAACTGTTTTTT. Its translation is CASSQGVGNEKLFF.

The V and J genes are TRBV30 and TRBJ1-2; TRBD1 matches 7 bases. The V gene end was trimmed by 2 bases and the J gene end by 2 bases; junction bases not matched to a gene: 2. The CDR3 loop spans 13 amino acids. Germline CDR1 reads GTSNPN; CDR2 reads SVGIG (reference sequence). CDR3 nucleotide sequence: TGTGCCTGGAGTTGGACAGGAAACTATGGCTACACCTTC. Amino acid sequence: CAWSWTGNYGYTF.

V is TRBV5-1 and J is TRBJ1-2; TRBD1 matches 7 bases. Germline V gives CDR1 SGHRS, CDR2 YFSETQ. V lost 0 bases to trimming and J lost 4 bases; unmatched junction nucleotides: 9. This CDR3 region has 16 residues. The CDR3 nucleotides read TGCGCCAGCAGCTTGGTTCAGGGGGGCGAATCCTATGGCTACACCTTC. This encodes CASSLVQGGESYGYTF.

This clonotype was seen repeatedly, ten times or more. This chain joins TRBV4-1 and TRBJ2-2; D gene unclear. Germline CDR1 MGHRA, CDR2 YSYEKL. CDR3 length: 16 amino acids. The V and J ends lost 3 bases and 1 base respectively, with 12 bases between them. As DNA, the CDR3 is TGCGCCAGCAGCCAGTTTCATGGCCTGAACACCGGGGAGCTGTTTTTT. Protein product: CASSQFHGLNTGELFF.

This clonotype was detected many times. The chain links TRBV5-1 to TRBJ1-5; D gene uncertain. The CDR3 is made up of 13 amino acids. V shed 0 bases and J shed 7 bases, with 8 bases lying between them. Germline V gives CDR1 SGHRS, CDR2 YFSETQ. In nucleotides, the CDR3 is TGCGCCAGCAGCTTGGCCTTGGGGCAGCCCCAGCATTTT. Protein: CASSLALGQPQHF.

This clonotype occurred a few times. This chain links TRBV6-5 with TRBJ1-2; D possibly corresponds to TRBD1 (6 bases). V lost 6 bases, J lost 4 bases, and 12 bases lay in between. This CDR3 region has 13 residues. Germline assignment: CDR1 MNHEY and CDR2 SVGAGI. CDR3 coding DNA: TGTGCCAGCAGAACGACAGGACTCTATGGCTACACCTTC. Translation gives CASRTTGLYGYTF.

This clonotype was found a few times. The gene calls are TRBV5-1 and TRBJ2-3; D may match TRBD1 or TRBD2 (5 bases each). Per germline, CDR1 SGHRS and CDR2 YFSETQ. This CDR3 has 14 amino acids. With 4 bases removed from V and 5 bases from J, the gap between germline ends came to 14 bases. The CDR3 bases are TGCGCCAGCAGCCATCCACGGGGCCAAGATACGCAGTATTTT. Translated, it gives CASSHPRGQDTQYF. The whole variable domain, remainder taken from reference TRBV5-1 and TRBJ2-3, is KAGVTQTPRYLIKTRGQQVTLSCSPISGHRSVSWYQQTPGQGLQFLFEYFSETQRNKGNFPGRFSGRQFSNSRSEMNVSTLELGDSALYLCASSHPRGQDTQYFGPGTRLTVL.